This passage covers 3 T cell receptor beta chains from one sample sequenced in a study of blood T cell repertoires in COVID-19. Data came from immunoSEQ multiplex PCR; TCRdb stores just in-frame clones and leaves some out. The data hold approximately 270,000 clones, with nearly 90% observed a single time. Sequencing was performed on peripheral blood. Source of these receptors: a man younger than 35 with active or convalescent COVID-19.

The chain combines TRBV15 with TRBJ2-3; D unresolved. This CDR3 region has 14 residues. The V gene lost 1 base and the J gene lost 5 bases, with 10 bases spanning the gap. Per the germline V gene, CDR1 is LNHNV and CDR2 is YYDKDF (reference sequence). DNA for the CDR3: TGTGCCACCAGCAGAGCCGGGTCAGTAGATACGCAGTATTTT. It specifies CATSRAGSVDTQYF.

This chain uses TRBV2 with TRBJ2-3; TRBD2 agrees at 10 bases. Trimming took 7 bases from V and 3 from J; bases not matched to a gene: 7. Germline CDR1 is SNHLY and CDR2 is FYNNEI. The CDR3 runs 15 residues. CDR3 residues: CASKFVLAGTDTQYF. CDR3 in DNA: TGTGCCAGCAAGTTCGTACTAGCGGGGACAGATACGCAGTATTTT.

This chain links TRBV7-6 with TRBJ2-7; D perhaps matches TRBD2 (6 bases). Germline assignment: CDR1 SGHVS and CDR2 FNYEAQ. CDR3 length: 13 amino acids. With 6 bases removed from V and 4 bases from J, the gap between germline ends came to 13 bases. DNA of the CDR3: TGTGCCAGCAGACAAGCAAGCGGGTACGAGCAGTACTTC. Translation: CASRQASGYEQYF.